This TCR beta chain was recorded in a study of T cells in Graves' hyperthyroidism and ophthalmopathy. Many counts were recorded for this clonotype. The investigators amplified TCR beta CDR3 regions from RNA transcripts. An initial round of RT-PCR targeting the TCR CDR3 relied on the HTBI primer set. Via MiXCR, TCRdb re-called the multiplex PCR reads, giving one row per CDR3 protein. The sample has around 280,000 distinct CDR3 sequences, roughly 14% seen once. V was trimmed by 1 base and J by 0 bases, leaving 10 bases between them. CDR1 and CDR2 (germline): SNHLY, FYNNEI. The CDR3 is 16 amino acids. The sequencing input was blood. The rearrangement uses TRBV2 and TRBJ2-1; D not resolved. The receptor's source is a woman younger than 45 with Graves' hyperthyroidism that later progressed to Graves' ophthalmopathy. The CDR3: CASSEEPTTSYNEQFF. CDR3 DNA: TGTGCCAGCAGTGAAGAACCCACCACCTCCTACAATGAGCAGTTCTTC.